The rows below give T cell receptor beta chains drawn from one sample of a study of T cells in Graves' hyperthyroidism and ophthalmopathy. Each CDR3 protein is one row after TCRdb ran MiXCR on the multiplex PCR reads. The sample lists approximately 410,000 distinct CDR3 sequences, about 13% occurring once. The sample comprised blood. The source of these receptors is a woman aged 18-29 years with Graves' hyperthyroidism. CDR3s include the opening cysteine and the closing phenylalanine or tryptophan. A D gene is named only where the DNA matches it firmly. The size entry is marked missing in some rows and otherwise reads once, few, many or a size class.

few	14	TRBV7-9	TRBJ1-4	TRBD1	CANSPGQGGEKLFF	TGTGCCAACAGCCCAGGACAGGGTGGTGAAAAACTGTTTTTT
few	16	TRBV5-4	TRBJ2-2	-	CASSLEARVNTGELFF	TGTGCCAGCAGCTTGGAGGCGCGGGTTAACACCGGGGAGCTGTTTTTT
many	13	TRBV29-1	TRBJ1-2	-	CSVGNTPTDGYTF	TGCAGCGTTGGAAATACCCCGACGGATGGCTACACCTTC
-	15	TRBV11-2	TRBJ2-5	TRBD2	CASSTSRGDQETQYF	TGTGCCAGCAGCACATCCCGGGGGGACCAAGAGACCCAGTACTTC
-	15	TRBV11-2	TRBJ2-7	TRBD2	CASSLVGGRAQEQYF	TGTGCCAGCAGCTTAGTAGGCGGGAGGGCCCAGGAGCAGTACTTC
many	16	TRBV20-1	TRBJ2-1	-	CSARSSAGSLGNEQFF	TGCAGTGCTAGGTCCAGCGCTGGGAGCCTGGGCAATGAGCAGTTCTTC
many	13	TRBV27	TRBJ1-5	TRBD1	CASSTGEGQPQHF	TGTGCCAGCAGTACAGGGGAGGGTCAGCCCCAGCATTTT
many	15	TRBV5-1	TRBJ2-7	TRBD2	CASSVERDPTYEQYF	TGCGCCAGCAGCGTCGAGCGGGACCCCACCTACGAGCAGTACTTC
many	16	TRBV28	TRBJ2-1	TRBD2	CASSVLTSWSYNEQFF	TGTGCCAGCAGTGTATTGACTAGCTGGTCCTACAATGAGCAGTTCTTC
-	12	TRBV28	TRBJ1-5	-	CASSVRDQPQHF	TGTGCCAGCAGTGTTAGAGATCAGCCCCAGCATTTT
many	16	TRBV28	TRBJ1-5	TRBD1	CASSQDRGASRQPQHF	TGTGCCAGCAGTCAAGACAGGGGAGCATCAAGACAGCCCCAGCATTTT
many	13	TRBV28	TRBJ1-2	TRBD1	CASSLGTGDAYTF	TGTGCCAGCAGTTTAGGGACAGGGGACGCCTACACCTTC
many	12	TRBV5-5	TRBJ2-7	TRBD1	CAGGQDVFEQYF	TGTGCCGGCGGACAGGACGTCTTCGAGCAGTACTTC
many	14	TRBV12-3/TRBV12-4	TRBJ2-1	TRBD1	CASSLTGGLGEQFF	TGTGCCAGCAGTCTGACAGGGGGGCTTGGTGAGCAGTTCTTC
many	15	TRBV11-2	TRBJ1-4	-	CASSLDRATNEKLFF	TGTGCCAGCAGCTTAGACAGAGCAACTAATGAAAAACTGTTTTTT
many	13	TRBV15	TRBJ1-1	-	CATSRASDTEAFF	TGTGCCACCAGCAGAGCCTCTGACACTGAAGCTTTCTTT
few	17	TRBV28	TRBJ1-4	-	CASSLSGRGSPNEKLFF	TGTGCCAGCAGTTTATCGGGCAGGGGATCCCCTAATGAAAAACTGTTTTTT
-	15	TRBV12-3/TRBV12-4	TRBJ2-2	TRBD1	CASSFRQGIGGELFF	TGTGCCAGCAGTTTCAGACAGGGGATTGGCGGGGAGCTGTTTTTT
-	14	TRBV11-2	TRBJ2-2	-	CASSASSVTGELFF	TGTGCCAGCAGCGCCTCTAGCGTCACCGGGGAGCTGTTTTTT
many	14	TRBV6-1	TRBJ2-1	TRBD2	CASSASGSNNEQFF	TGTGCCAGCAGTGCCAGCGGGAGCAACAATGAGCAGTTCTTC
-	13	TRBV2	TRBJ2-1	TRBD2	CASSRREWDEQFF	TGTGCCAGCAGTAGGCGGGAGTGGGATGAGCAGTTCTTC
many	13	TRBV12-3/TRBV12-4	TRBJ1-5	-	CASSLEENQPQHF	TGTGCCAGCAGTTTGGAGGAGAATCAGCCCCAGCATTTT
many	17	TRBV5-1	TRBJ2-3	-	CASSLAGLGLVADTQYF	TGCGCCAGCAGCTTGGCCGGGCTAGGATTGGTAGCAGATACGCAGTATTTT
-	16	TRBV6-2/TRBV6-3	TRBJ2-1	-	CASSLEGSSSYNEQFF	TGTGCCAGCAGCCTAGAGGGGTCCTCCTCCTACAATGAGCAGTTCTTC
once	11	TRBV30	TRBJ1-2	-	CARSRGEGYTF	TGTGCCCGATCCAGGGGAGAGGGCTACACCTTC
few	17	TRBV5-1	TRBJ1-2	TRBD1	CASSFRDRGHINYGYTF	TGCGCCAGCAGCTTCCGGGACAGGGGGCATATCAACTATGGCTACACCTTC
many	18	TRBV7-3	TRBJ1-1	-	CASSLGPTRKGMNTEAFF	TGTGCCAGCAGCTTAGGTCCCACGCGAAAGGGGATGAACACTGAAGCTTTCTTT
many	16	TRBV7-3	TRBJ2-3	TRBD2	CASSLGLAGGPGTQYF	TGTGCCAGCAGCTTGGGCCTAGCGGGAGGGCCGGGTACGCAGTATTTT
-	14	TRBV5-6	TRBJ2-7	TRBD1	CASSSIQDRAEQYF	TGTGCCAGCAGCAGTATCCAGGACAGGGCCGAGCAGTACTTC
-	17	TRBV12-3/TRBV12-4	TRBJ2-1	TRBD1	CASSLGPRGTSYNEQFF	TGTGCCAGCAGTTTAGGCCCCAGGGGGACGTCCTACAATGAGCAGTTCTTC
few	11	TRBV25-1	TRBJ2-7	-	CATVRTYEQYF	TGTGCCACCGTAAGGACCTACGAGCAGTACTTC
-	16	TRBV20-1	TRBJ2-2	TRBD2	CSARDPGLAVTGELFF	TGCAGTGCTAGAGATCCAGGACTAGCGGTGACCGGGGAGCTGTTTTTT
many	14	TRBV28	TRBJ1-4	TRBD1	CASSQQGTNEKLFF	TGTGCCAGCAGTCAACAGGGGACTAATGAAAAACTGTTTTTT
many	15	TRBV30	TRBJ2-1	TRBD2	CAWSARLAGAVEQFF	TGTGCCTGGAGTGCCCGACTAGCGGGGGCCGTTGAGCAGTTCTTC
many	14	TRBV30	TRBJ2-7	TRBD1	CAWSRGQPGYEQYF	TGTGCCTGGAGTAGGGGACAGCCAGGCTACGAGCAGTACTTC
few	16	TRBV9	TRBJ1-3	-	CASSVARGGEGNTIYF	TGTGCCAGCAGCGTAGCTCGCGGGGGCGAAGGAAACACCATATATTTT
many	15	TRBV30	TRBJ2-1	TRBD1	CAWSVGTGKSGEQFF	TGTGCCTGGAGTGTGGGGACAGGGAAAAGCGGGGAGCAGTTCTTC
few	14	TRBV19	TRBJ1-6	-	CASTTTGSGSPLHF	TGTGCCAGTACGACCACGGGGTCGGGTTCACCCCTCCACTTT
many	15	TRBV28	TRBJ1-2	-	CASTTIGGGKGGYTF	TGTGCCAGCACCACCATTGGGGGGGGTAAGGGCGGCTACACCTTC
-	14	TRBV6-2/TRBV6-3	TRBJ1-4	TRBD1	CASSYTGGREKLFF	TGTGCCAGCAGTTATACAGGGGGCAGAGAAAAACTGTTTTTT
-	14	TRBV6-4	TRBJ2-1	TRBD2	CASSDAGGYNEQFF	TGTGCCAGCAGTGATGCGGGAGGGTACAATGAGCAGTTCTTC
few	17	TRBV5-5	TRBJ2-3	-	CASSLEGGQVSTDTQYF	TGTGCCAGCAGCTTGGAGGGTGGGCAGGTCAGCACAGATACGCAGTATTTT
many	14	TRBV27	TRBJ2-3	-	CASSLESSTDTQYF	TGTGCCAGCAGTTTAGAGAGTAGCACAGATACGCAGTATTTT